The 29 T cell receptor beta chains below all came from one sample that was sequenced in a study of blood T cell repertoires in COVID-19. Some clones are missing from TCRdb's copy, which holds only in-frame ones; the method was immunoSEQ multiplex PCR. The repertoire holds approximately 220,000 clones, with roughly 80% as singletons. Sequencing was done on a sample of peripheral blood. Source of these receptors: a woman in her 30s who had recovered from COVID-19.

The chain couples TRBV7-3 to TRBJ1-2; D is unresolved. This CDR3 spans 13 amino acids. Deletions cut 2 bases from V and 0 bases from J, with 4 bases between. Per germline, CDR1 SGHTA and CDR2 FQGTGA. The CDR3 sequence: CASSLRANYGYTF. The CDR3 DNA reads TGTGCCAGCAGCTTACGGGCTAACTATGGCTACACCTTC.

The chain combines TRBV21-1 with TRBJ2-1; the table calls TRBD2, which could not be checked here. TRBV21-1 is assigned pseudogene status. The CDR3 loop spans 17 amino acids. The CDR3 sequence: CASSKVQREANANEQFF. As DNA, the CDR3 is TGTGCCAGCAGCAAAGTGCAGCGGGAGGCTAACGCGAATGAGCAGTTCTTC.

The CDR3 sequence is CASRQVDTGELFF. The CDR3 nucleotides read TGCGCCAGCAGACAAGTCGACACCGGGGAGCTGTTTTTT. J is TRBJ2-2 and V is TRBV5-1; D is unclear. V shed 5 bases and J shed 3 bases, with 8 bases lying between them. Per germline, CDR1 SGHRS and CDR2 YFSETQ. The CDR3 extends over 13 amino acids.

The chain uses TRBV29-1 and TRBJ1-2; D is unclear. The germline gives CDR1 SQVTM, CDR2 ANQGSEA. The CDR3 is 14 residues long. The V and J ends lost 2 bases and 2 bases respectively, with 12 bases between them. CDR3 sequence: CSVEKADRNYGYTF. In DNA form, the CDR3 reads TGCAGCGTTGAAAAGGCGGATCGAAACTATGGCTACACCTTC.

V usage is TRBV27 and J usage is TRBJ1-2; 12 bases line up with TRBD1. Trimming at V came to 4 bases and at J to 3 bases, leaving 9 bases not matched to a gene. The CDR3 consists of 17 residues. The V gene's germline CDR1 is MNHEY and CDR2 SMNVEV (reference sequence). CDR3 sequence reads: CASSSWDRGRGDYGYTF. Here the CDR3 DNA reads TGTGCCAGCAGTTCCTGGGACAGGGGGCGCGGTGACTATGGCTACACCTTC.

This rearrangement joins TRBV5-1 to TRBJ1-6; 8 nucleotides match TRBD1. The V segment lost 5 bases and the J segment 7 bases; nucleotides outside the gene matches: 11. The CDR3 sequence is 16 residues long. Per germline, CDR1 SGHRS and CDR2 YFSETQ. CDR3 region: CASSQNRGARNSPLHF. The CDR3 bases are TGCGCCAGCAGTCAAAACAGGGGGGCGCGGAATTCACCCCTCCACTTT. Full variable domain (remainder filled in from reference TRBV5-1 and TRBJ1-6): KAGVTQTPRYLIKTRGQQVTLSCSPISGHRSVSWYQQTPGQGLQFLFEYFSETQRNKGNFPGRFSGRQFSNSRSEMNVSTLELGDSALYLCASSQNRGARNSPLHFGNGTRLTVT.

The chain uses TRBV5-6 and TRBJ1-6; a possible D gene is TRBD1 (6 bases). This CDR3 is built from 13 residues. In germline, CDR1 is SGHDT, CDR2 YYEEEE. Trimming stripped 0 bases from V and 10 bases from J, with 8 bases between. In nucleotides, the CDR3 is TGTGCCAGCAGCTTGGACAGGGCCTCACCCCTCCACTTT. It yields the protein CASSLDRASPLHF.

This clone is a singleton in its sample. The chain recombines TRBV7-9 with TRBJ2-3; 10 nucleotides line up with TRBD2. The CDR3 is 15 residues long. The V gene's germline CDR1 is SEHNR and CDR2 FQNEAQ (reference sequence). Unmatched junction bases numbered 1, after V lost 2 bases and J lost 2 bases. In DNA form, the CDR3 reads TGTGCCAGCAGCTTAACTAGCGGGGCCACAGATACGCAGTATTTT. Encoded protein: CASSLTSGATDTQYF. Combining the CDR3 with reference TRBV7-9 and TRBJ2-3 gives the whole variable domain DTGVSQNPRHKITKRGQNVTFRCDPISEHNRLYWYRQTLGQGPEFLTYFQNEAQLEKSRLLSDRFSAERPKGSFSTLEIQRTEQGDSAMYLCASSLTSGATDTQYFGPGTRLTVL.

The V and J genes are TRBV2 and TRBJ1-6; 9 nucleotides line up with TRBD1. The CDR3 consists of 15 residues. V shed 10 bases and J 7 bases; nucleotides not matched to a gene: 11. The V gene's germline CDR1 is SNHLY and CDR2 FYNNEI. The CDR3 coding sequence is TGTGCCATCACACCCTCCGGGACAGGGAATTCACCCCTCCACTTT. This codes for CAITPSGTGNSPLHF.

The V and J genes are TRBV10-1 and TRBJ1-6, with D tentatively TRBD1 (5 bases). V lost 9 bases, J lost 4 bases, and 10 bases lay in between. Looked up from germline, CDR1 is WNHNN and CDR2 is SYGVQD (reference sequence). The CDR3 spans 13 residues. The CDR3 loop is CASRQSYNSPLHF. The CDR3 DNA sequence: TGCGCCAGTCGACAGAGTTATAATTCACCCCTCCACTTT.

The chain couples TRBV9 to TRBJ2-5, with 11 positions matching TRBD2. The CDR3 has 16 residues. After removal of 2 bases from V and 4 bases from J, the junction contained 7 bases not matched to a gene. Germline V lookup: CDR1 SGDLS, CDR2 YYNGEE. This CDR3 reads CASSVEVSGRAETQYF. The CDR3 DNA sequence: TGTGCCAGCAGCGTTGAGGTTAGCGGGAGGGCAGAGACCCAGTACTTC.

The chain has TRBV30 and TRBJ2-7; 12 bases are shared with TRBD2. J gave up 1 base and V 2 bases, and 15 bases lay outside the gene matches. This CDR3 region has 19 residues. Germline-derived CDR1 and CDR2 are GTSNPN and SVGIG (reference sequence). Written as DNA, the CDR3 is TGTGCCTGGAGTAGAACCCCCCTATTGACTAGCGGGAGTTCCTACGAGCAGTACTTC. Translated: CAWSRTPLLTSGSSYEQYF.

V usage is TRBV30 and J usage is TRBJ1-5, with D possibly being TRBD1 (6 bases). The V gene's germline CDR1 is GTSNPN and CDR2 SVGIG (reference sequence). The CDR3 runs to 13 residues. Deletions cut 0 bases from V and 7 bases from J, with 10 bases between. The CDR3, as DNA: TGTGCCTGGAGTGTACAAACAGGGCAGCCCCAGCATTTT. Encoded protein: CAWSVQTGQPQHF.

Only a few counts were recorded for this clone. V gene TRBV6-5 combines with J gene TRBJ1-4; TRBD1 agrees at 9 bases. The CDR3 is 14 amino acids. Germline CDR1 reads MNHEY; CDR2 reads SVGAGI. V lost 6 bases, J lost 5 bases, and 4 bases stayed unmatched. The CDR3 DNA follows: TGTGCCAGCAGGGGACAGGGATTGAATGAAAAACTGTTTTTT. Translation: CASRGQGLNEKLFF.

This clone was found a few times. V and J are TRBV30 and TRBJ1-3; 7 positions agree with TRBD1. V was pared by 4 bases and J by 2 bases, with 5 bases of the junction left unmatched. This CDR3 is built from 14 residues. The germline CDR1 and CDR2 sequences are GTSNPN and SVGIG (reference sequence). The CDR3 sequence is CAWIPTGPGNTIYF. The CDR3, as DNA: TGTGCCTGGATCCCGACAGGGCCTGGAAACACCATATATTTT. Variable domain in full (rest from reference TRBV30 and TRBJ1-3): SQTIHQWPATLVQPVGSPLSLECTVEGTSNPNLYWYRQAAGRGLQLLFYSVGIGQISSEVPQNLSASRPQDRQFILSSKKLLLSDSGFYLCAWIPTGPGNTIYFGEGSWLTVV.

This chain uses TRBV9 with TRBJ2-5; TRBD2 matches at 12 bases. This CDR3 has 16 amino acids. Germline lookup yields CDR1 SGDLS and CDR2 YYNGEE. V shed 2 bases and J 3 bases; nucleotides not matched to a gene: 5. The CDR3 protein is CASSVGPSGREETQYF. The CDR3 nucleotides read TGTGCCAGCAGCGTGGGCCCTAGCGGGAGGGAAGAGACCCAGTACTTC.

The genes are TRBV11-2 and TRBJ1-1; D is perhaps TRBD1 (6 bases). CDR1 SGHAT and CDR2 FQNNGV come from the germline V gene. This CDR3 comprises 17 residues. The V gene lost 2 bases and the J gene lost 3 bases, with 19 bases spanning the gap. For the CDR3, the DNA is TGTGCCAGCAGCTTAAGAGGCAGGGGCAGTGGTGACACTGAAGCTTTCTTT. Translating it yields CASSLRGRGSGDTEAFF.

The gene calls are TRBV10-3 and TRBJ1-6; D uncertain. Trimming left V 8 bases short and J 3 bases short, with 8 bases between. Germline V lookup: CDR1 ENHRY, CDR2 SYGVKD. The CDR3 sequence is 13 residues long. The DNA of the CDR3 is TGTGCCATCGGGCAGAACTATAATTCACCCCTCCACTTT. This sequence encodes CAIGQNYNSPLHF.

CDR3 protein: CSVWTAYNEQFF. As DNA, the CDR3 is TGCAGCGTATGGACAGCTTACAATGAGCAGTTCTTC. The chain is built from TRBV29-1 and TRBJ2-1; TRBD1 is a possible D gene (6 bases). The V gene lost 6 bases and the J gene lost 4 bases, with 10 bases spanning the gap. CDR3 length: 12 residues. Per germline, CDR1 SQVTM and CDR2 ANQGSEA.

This clone was seen just once. The chain joins TRBV6-5 to TRBJ2-3; 7 bases are a match to TRBD2. In germline, CDR1 is MNHEY, CDR2 SVGAGI. V was pared by 6 bases and J by 1 base, with 4 bases of the junction left unmatched. This CDR3 is built from 14 residues. CDR3 nucleotides: TGTGCCAGCAGCTTCACTAGCGGCACAGATACGCAGTATTTT. It translates to CASSFTSGTDTQYF.

This clone was seen a single time. This chain joins TRBV6-6 and TRBJ2-5; 9 bases map to TRBD1. CDR1 MNHNY and CDR2 SVGAGI come from the germline V gene (reference sequence). The CDR3 is made up of 15 amino acids. Losses at the gene ends were 2 bases for V and 5 bases for J; bases not matched to a gene: 6. CDR3 nucleotides: TGTGCCAGCAGTTACCCACAGGGGGCACGGGAGACCCAGTACTTC. Encoded protein: CASSYPQGARETQYF.

This sequence joins TRBV24-1 and TRBJ1-5, with D maybe TRBD1 (5 bases). Germline CDR1 and CDR2: KGHDR and SFDVKD. CDR3 length equals 14 residues. Trimming pared 9 bases from V and 1 base from J, leaving 12 bases between. CDR3 sequence reads: CATGRDGSNQPQHF. In nucleotides, the CDR3 is TGTGCCACCGGCAGGGATGGGAGCAATCAGCCCCAGCATTTT.

A remark on this clone: Within the sample, other DNA sequences also encode this same CDR3. This rearrangement joins TRBV2 to TRBJ2-3; tentatively, D is TRBD2 (6 bases). This CDR3 is 10 amino acids long. Trimming took 11 bases from V and 3 from J, leaving 6 bases between them. Germline CDR1 reads SNHLY; CDR2 reads FYNNEI. CDR3 region: CAGGTDTQYF. CDR3 DNA sequence: TGTGCCGGGGGGACAGATACGCAGTATTTT.

The chain has TRBV24-1 and TRBJ2-1, with TRBD2 identical over 7 bases. Looked up from germline, CDR1 is KGHDR and CDR2 is SFDVKD. The junction had 15 bases not matched to a gene; V was cut back by 3 bases and J by 8 bases. The CDR3 covers 17 residues. Here the CDR3 reads CATSDRDGLGGRDEQFF. CDR3 bases: TGTGCCACCAGTGATAGGGACGGACTAGGAGGGAGGGATGAGCAGTTCTTC.

The chain employs TRBV6-5 and TRBJ2-1; 7 bases line up with TRBD1. Germline CDR1 is MNHEY and CDR2 is SVGAGI. This CDR3 is built from 15 residues. V lost 7 bases, J lost 7 bases, and 13 bases stayed unmatched. CDR3 DNA sequence: TGTGCCAGCATTGCAGACAGGGACGTTAGGAATGAGCAGTTCTTC. It translates to CASIADRDVRNEQFF.

The chain combines TRBV6-5 with TRBJ2-3, with 10 bases aligning to TRBD2. The germline V gene encodes CDR1 MNHEY and CDR2 SVGAGI. This CDR3 comprises 15 residues. V shed 6 bases and J 1 base; nucleotides not matched to a gene: 4. CDR3 residues: CASSLTSGGTDTQYF. The CDR3 coding sequence is TGTGCCAGCAGCTTAACTAGCGGGGGCACAGATACGCAGTATTTT.

The V gene is TRBV10-1, the J gene TRBJ2-1; D is undetermined. This CDR3 spans 13 amino acids. The germline V gene has CDR1 WNHNN and CDR2 SYGVQD (reference sequence). V shed 2 bases and J shed 3 bases, with 5 bases lying between them. The CDR3, as DNA: TGCGCCAGCAGTGAGGAGGACTACAATGAGCAGTTCTTC. Encoded protein: CASSEEDYNEQFF.

The chain couples TRBV9 to TRBJ2-1; 14 positions match TRBD2. V was clipped by 2 bases and J by 4 bases; unmatched bases: 11. Germline assignment: CDR1 SGDLS and CDR2 YYNGEE. The CDR3 has 19 residues. The CDR3 nucleotides are TGTGCCAGCAGCGTTCAAGGGACTAGCGGGAGTGGAAGGTACAATGAGCAGTTCTTC. This gives the protein CASSVQGTSGSGRYNEQFF. The full variable domain, rest sourced from reference TRBV9 and TRBJ2-1, is DSGVTQTPKHLITATGQRVTLRCSPRSGDLSVYWYQQSLDQGLQFLIQYYNGEERAKGNILERFSAQQFPDLHSELNLSSLELGDSALYFCASSVQGTSGSGRYNEQFFGPGTRLTVL.

The chain is built from TRBV5-4 and TRBJ1-5; D is perhaps TRBD1 (5 bases). Germline loops: CDR1 SGHNT, CDR2 YYREEE (reference sequence). The CDR3 contains 15 residues. Trimming took off 1 base at V and 1 base at J, with 9 bases between the two ends. The CDR3 is CASSLMPGSNQPQHF. CDR3 nucleotides: TGTGCCAGCAGCTTGATGCCAGGGAGCAATCAGCCCCAGCATTTT.